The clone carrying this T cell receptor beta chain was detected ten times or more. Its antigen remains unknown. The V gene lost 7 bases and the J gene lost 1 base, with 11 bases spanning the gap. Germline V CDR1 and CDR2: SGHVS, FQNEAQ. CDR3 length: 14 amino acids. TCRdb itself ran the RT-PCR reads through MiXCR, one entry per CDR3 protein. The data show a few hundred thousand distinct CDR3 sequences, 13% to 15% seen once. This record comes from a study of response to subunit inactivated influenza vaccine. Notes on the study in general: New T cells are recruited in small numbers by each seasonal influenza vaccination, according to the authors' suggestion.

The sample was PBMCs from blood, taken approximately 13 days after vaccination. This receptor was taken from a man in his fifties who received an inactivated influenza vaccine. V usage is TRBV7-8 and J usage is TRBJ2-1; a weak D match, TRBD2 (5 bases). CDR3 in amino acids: CASKAEPSYNEQFF. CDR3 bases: TGTGCCAGCAAAGCGGAGCCTTCCTACAATGAGCAGTTCTTC.